This entry lists 27 T cell receptor beta chains sequenced from one sample in a study of quantifying T cell responses using KT2 cells. Study summary: Reverse transcription used primers in the TCR alpha and beta constant regions.

Each cDNA got a UMI-containing oligo ligated at its 3' end. An equimolar mix of RC1.1 and RC1.2 primed the beta chain across TRBC1 and TRBC2. TCRdb reanalysed the UMI-ligation and nested PCR reads using MiXCR and keeps one entry per CDR3 protein. The table lists about 33,000 distinct CDR3 sequences, 10% of them singletons. Source material: PBMCs spiked with cells of the T cell clone KT2. Receptors were obtained from a human donor.

This clonotype turned up a few times. The chain has TRBV6-2 or TRBV6-3 and TRBJ2-1; 11 bases map to TRBD2. This CDR3 has 16 residues. The V gene's germline CDR1 is MNHEY and CDR2 SVGEGT. V gave up 2 bases and J gave up 7 bases; unmatched junction bases: 7. The CDR3 DNA sequence: TGTGCCAGCAGTTACGTGGCTAGCGGGAGGAGGAATGAGCAGTTCTTC. It yields the protein CASSYVASGRRNEQFF.

The chain links TRBV5-6 to TRBJ2-5; D remains unclear. CDR3 length: 12 residues. The germline gives CDR1 SGHDT, CDR2 YYEEEE. V lost 0 bases and J 2 bases, leaving 2 bases between the germline ends. CDR3 amino acids: CASSLAQETQYF. Written as DNA, the CDR3 is TGTGCCAGCAGCTTGGCTCAAGAGACCCAGTACTTC.

This clonotype has more than one count but fewer than ten. The chain has TRBV5-1 and TRBJ1-2; the D is unclear. In germline, CDR1 is SGHRS, CDR2 YFSETQ. Trimming left V 2 bases short and J 8 bases short, with 16 bases between. This CDR3 comprises 14 residues. The CDR3 loop is CASSFPGTALGYTF. The DNA of the CDR3 is TGCGCCAGCAGCTTTCCGGGTACAGCGTTGGGCTACACCTTC. The full variable domain, its missing parts supplied by reference TRBV5-1 and TRBJ1-2, is KAGVTQTPRYLIKTRGQQVTLSCSPISGHRSVSWYQQTPGQGLQFLFEYFSETQRNKGNFPGRFSGRQFSNSRSEMNVSTLELGDSALYLCASSFPGTALGYTFGSGTRLTVV.

The chain recombines TRBV7-2 with TRBJ1-2; 7 nucleotides line up with TRBD1. Germline assignment: CDR1 SGHTA and CDR2 FQGNSA. The CDR3 extends over 13 amino acids. V was clipped by 2 bases and J by 5 bases; unmatched bases: 2. The DNA of the CDR3 is TGTGCCAGCAGCTTAACACAGGGGTATGGCTACACCTTC. This gives the protein CASSLTQGYGYTF.

This clonotype was counted many times. The CDR3 DNA is TGTGCCAGCAGCTCGAGACAGGGATGGAACACTGAAGCTTTCTTT. It encodes CASSSRQGWNTEAFF. The chain joins TRBV7-9 to TRBJ1-1; TRBD1 agrees at 7 bases. The germline V gene encodes CDR1 SEHNR and CDR2 FQNEAQ (reference sequence). This CDR3 has 15 amino acids. With 4 bases clipped from V and 1 base from J, the junction kept 6 bases outside the gene matches.

In this sample, this clonotype turned up a few times. The chain employs TRBV20-1 and TRBJ2-1, with D perhaps matching TRBD2 (6 bases). CDR3 size: 14 residues. CDR1 is DFQATT, CDR2 SNEGSKA, per germline (reference sequence). V was pared by 6 bases and J by 10 bases, with 22 bases between. CDR3 amino acids: CSASPGTGISEQFF. Written as DNA, the CDR3 is TGCAGTGCCAGTCCCGGGACTGGCATTTCGGAGCAGTTCTTC.

V and J are TRBV10-3 and TRBJ2-3; 7 nucleotides line up with TRBD1. Germline loops: CDR1 ENHRY, CDR2 SYGVKD. Trimming removed 6 bases from V and 2 bases from J; junction bases left unmatched: 8. The CDR3 is 15 residues long. The CDR3 nucleotides read TGTGCCATCAGGAAAACGGACAGGCCCACAGATACGCAGTATTTT. Translated: CAIRKTDRPTDTQYF.

The CDR3 region is CAWSVQGAGYTF. DNA for the CDR3: TGTGCCTGGAGTGTACAGGGGGCTGGCTACACCTTC. The rearrangement joins TRBV30 to TRBJ1-2; TRBD1 agrees at 9 bases. V gave up 0 bases and J gave up 7 bases; unmatched junction bases: 0. CDR1 is GTSNPN, CDR2 SVGIG, per germline (reference sequence). The CDR3 spans 12 residues. Combining the CDR3 with reference TRBV30 and TRBJ1-2 gives the whole variable domain SQTIHQWPATLVQPVGSPLSLECTVEGTSNPNLYWYRQAAGRGLQLLFYSVGIGQISSEVPQNLSASRPQDRQFILSSKKLLLSDSGFYLCAWSVQGAGYTFGSGTRLTVV.

A few counts support this clonotype. V and J are TRBV6-2 or TRBV6-3 and TRBJ2-1; a possible D gene is TRBD1 (5 bases). V lost 5 bases and J lost 7, with 18 bases in between. The germline V gene has CDR1 MNHEY and CDR2 SVGEGT. The CDR3 covers 15 residues. CDR3 nucleotides: TGTGCCAGCAGTACAGGACCGTTCCCAGGTAATGAGCAGTTCTTC. As protein: CASSTGPFPGNEQFF.

This clonotype was observed many times. The V gene is TRBV5-4, the J gene TRBJ2-3, with D possibly TRBD2 on 6 matching bases. V shed 1 base and J shed 2 bases, with 14 bases lying between them. Germline values: CDR1 SGHNT, CDR2 YYREEE (reference sequence). This CDR3 has 16 residues. Here the CDR3 DNA reads TGTGCCAGCAGCTTGAACCGGGACTTACCCACAGATACGCAGTATTTT. This encodes CASSLNRDLPTDTQYF. The full variable domain, with the rest looked up from reference TRBV5-4 and TRBJ2-3, is ETGVTQSPTHLIKTRGQQVTLRCSSQSGHNTVSWYQQALGQGPQFIFQYYREEENGRGNFPPRFSGLQFPNYSSELNVNALELDDSALYLCASSLNRDLPTDTQYFGPGTRLTVL.

This clonotype has a handful of counts. The genes are TRBV27 and TRBJ1-2; D remains ambiguous. Trimming removed 5 bases from V and 2 bases from J, with 15 bases in between. There are 15 residues in the CDR3. The germline V gene has CDR1 MNHEY and CDR2 SMNVEV (reference sequence). Here the CDR3 reads CASSLSSEGNYGYTF. The CDR3 coding sequence is TGTGCCAGCAGTCTGTCTTCAGAGGGAAACTATGGCTACACCTTC.

The table lists this clonotype with many counts. V and J are TRBV29-1 and TRBJ1-1; TRBD1 is a possible D gene (6 bases). The V gene's germline CDR1 is SQVTM and CDR2 ANQGSEA. Trimming cost V 6 bases and J 4 bases, with 15 bases left between them. The CDR3 has 13 residues. In DNA, the CDR3 is TGCAGCGTGGGCGACAGAGGGGGCACTGAAGCTTTCTTT. This encodes CSVGDRGGTEAFF.

The chain has TRBV14 and TRBJ2-1; D gene unclear. The V end was cut by 10 bases, the J end by 8 bases, with 24 bases between. The CDR3 is 15 amino acids. Per germline, CDR1 SGHDN and CDR2 FVKESK. The CDR3 nucleotides are TGTGCCACCTCGAAAAACAGTATGCGAAGCGATGAGCAGTTCTTC. It yields the protein CATSKNSMRSDEQFF.

This clonotype has only a few counts. The V call is TRBV12-3 or TRBV12-4, the J call TRBJ1-1; 7 positions match TRBD1. V lost 1 base to trimming and J lost 4 bases; unmatched junction nucleotides: 3. The CDR3 contains 14 residues. CDR3 region: CASSLGQGGTEAFF. The CDR3 bases are TGTGCCAGCAGTTTAGGGCAGGGGGGCACTGAAGCTTTCTTT.

This clonotype was counted a single time. The chain combines TRBV20-1 with TRBJ2-7; 9 bases map to TRBD1. The V gene end was trimmed by 6 bases and the J gene end by 3 bases; junction bases not matched to a gene: 9. This CDR3 comprises 14 residues. Germline CDR1 reads DFQATT; CDR2 reads SNEGSKA (reference sequence). DNA for the CDR3: TGCAGTGCCCTTCGGACAGGGGCGGTCTACGAGCAGTACTTC. Protein product: CSALRTGAVYEQYF.

Many counts were recorded for this clonotype. The chain has TRBV12-3 or TRBV12-4 and TRBJ2-1; D ambiguous. V dropped 6 bases and J dropped 2 bases, with 14 bases sitting between them. The length of the CDR3 is 15 residues. This chain's CDR3 is CASRVWADPYNEQFF. CDR3 nucleotides: TGTGCCAGCAGGGTTTGGGCAGACCCCTACAATGAGCAGTTCTTC.

This clonotype was counted at least ten times. The V gene is TRBV3-1, the J gene TRBJ2-1, with no clear D. The V end lost 0 bases, the J end lost 8 bases, and 8 bases lay between the germline ends. Germline-derived CDR1 and CDR2 are LGHDT and YNNKEL (reference sequence). The CDR3 contains 13 residues. The CDR3 region is CASSQERSYEQFF. CDR3 DNA sequence: TGTGCCAGCAGCCAAGAGAGGAGTTATGAGCAGTTCTTC.

This clonotype was detected ten times or more. The rearrangement links TRBV11-3 to TRBJ2-5; 7 positions agree with TRBD1. CDR1 and CDR2 (germline): SGHNT, YENEEA. The J segment lost 2 bases and the V segment lost 3 bases, leaving 3 bases of the junction unmatched. The CDR3 is 14 amino acids. CDR3 DNA sequence: TGTGCCAGCAGCTTTTGGACAGGACAAGAGACCCAGTACTTC. Protein: CASSFWTGQETQYF.

The J gene is TRBJ2-5, the V gene TRBV12-3 or TRBV12-4, with 7 bases aligning to TRBD2. V lost 3 bases, J lost 5 bases, and 6 bases stayed unmatched. This CDR3 is 14 amino acids long. The CDR3 region has the DNA TGTGCCAGCAGTTTGGGAGGGAATGGCGAGACCCAGTACTTC. As protein: CASSLGGNGETQYF.

This clonotype was seen repeatedly, ten times or more. The genes are TRBV3-1 and TRBJ2-3, with TRBD2 identical over 10 bases. The CDR3 covers 17 residues. Germline V gives CDR1 LGHDT, CDR2 YNNKEL (reference sequence). J was trimmed by 2 bases and V by 1 base; bases with no gene match: 6. The CDR3 protein is CASSQGTSGKFTDTQYF. CDR3 in DNA: TGTGCCAGCAGCCAAGGCACTAGCGGGAAGTTCACAGATACGCAGTATTTT.

The genes are TRBV6-5 and TRBJ1-3, with D tentatively TRBD1 (5 bases). The germline gives CDR1 MNHEY, CDR2 SVGAGI. Trimming took off 5 bases at V and 0 bases at J, with 11 bases between the two ends. CDR3 length: 15 residues. CDR3: CASSAQGTSGNTIYF. The CDR3 region has the DNA TGTGCCAGCAGTGCCCAGGGTACCTCTGGAAACACCATATATTTT.

This clonotype has ten or more counts. The rearrangement links TRBV20-1 to TRBJ2-3; no definite D call. Germline V gene lookup returns CDR1 DFQATT and CDR2 SNEGSKA (reference sequence). The V gene lost 1 base and the J gene lost 3 bases, with 14 bases spanning the gap. This CDR3 is built from 15 residues. CDR3 nucleotide sequence: TGCAGTGCTAGAGGGCTGAGTATGGGTACAGATACGCAGTATTTT. Its protein is CSARGLSMGTDTQYF.

This clonotype was picked up many times. The rearrangement uses TRBV28 and TRBJ1-1, with 8 bases that match TRBD1. The ends lost 4 bases at V and 6 bases at J; junction bases unmatched: 10. The CDR3 extends over 15 amino acids. Per germline, CDR1 MDHEN and CDR2 SYDVKM. CDR3 DNA sequence: TGTGCCAGCAGTTCAATCGGACAGGGACTCGCTGAAGCTTTCTTT. Translation gives CASSSIGQGLAEAFF.

A few counts support this clonotype. The chain couples TRBV3-1 to TRBJ2-5; the D gene is possibly TRBD2 (5 bases). CDR1 and CDR2 from the germline V gene are LGHDT and YNNKEL (reference sequence). V dropped 1 base and J dropped 5 bases, with 11 bases sitting between them. The CDR3 sequence is 14 residues long. CDR3 region: CASSQARGAETQYF. In DNA form, the CDR3 reads TGTGCCAGCAGCCAAGCTCGGGGAGCGGAGACCCAGTACTTC.

This clonotype appeared many times. CDR3 DNA: TGCAGCGTCACCGACGTGAACACTGAAGCTTTCTTT. This sequence encodes CSVTDVNTEAFF. The V call is TRBV29-1, the J call TRBJ1-1; D is unresolved. The CDR3 has 12 residues. Per germline, CDR1 SQVTM and CDR2 ANQGSEA. V was pared by 6 bases and J by 0 bases, with 8 bases between.

This clonotype was seen more than once but under ten times. This chain's CDR3 is CASSSGTASTDTQYF. CDR3 DNA: TGTGCCAGCAGTTCAGGGACAGCTAGCACAGATACGCAGTATTTT. The chain links TRBV2 to TRBJ2-3, with 7 bases fitting TRBD1. The V segment lost 5 bases and the J segment 0 bases; nucleotides outside the gene matches: 5. Looked up from germline, CDR1 is SNHLY and CDR2 is FYNNEI. The CDR3 has 15 residues.

The chain is built from TRBV12-3 or TRBV12-4 and TRBJ1-6, with D maybe TRBD1 (5 bases). V was pared by 7 bases and J by 6 bases, with 19 bases between. The CDR3 runs to 16 residues. As DNA, the CDR3 is TGTGCCAGCATCCAAAACCCCCAGGGACGTAATTCACCCCTCCACTTT. It encodes CASIQNPQGRNSPLHF.